The 15 T cell receptor beta chains given below trace back to one sample, sequenced in a study of spatial heterogeneity in lung cancer. MiXCR was run by TCRdb on the 5' RACE reads, yielding one entry per CDR3 protein. The sample carries more than 45,000 distinct CDR3 sequences, over 4.5% recorded once. The time point denotes: sample taken at primary tumor resection. Specimen: PBMCs, collected at surgery. The source of these receptors is a male donor with early-stage non-small cell lung cancer.

This clonotype showed up many times. V is TRBV29-1 and J is TRBJ2-5; the D is unclear. V was trimmed by 4 bases and J by 6 bases, leaving 12 bases between them. The germline V gene encodes CDR1 SQVTM and CDR2 ANQGSEA. This CDR3 has 12 amino acids. This CDR3 is CSVGTARKTQYF. CDR3 sequence (DNA): TGCAGCGTTGGGACCGCCCGAAAGACCCAGTACTTC.

This clonotype was picked up many times. This sequence joins TRBV29-1 and TRBJ2-7, with 10 bases lining up with TRBD2. CDR3 length: 13 amino acids. Germline V gene data show CDR1 as SQVTM and CDR2 as ANQGSEA. The junction had 7 bases not matched to a gene; V was cut back by 5 bases and J by 6 bases. CDR3 coding DNA: TGCAGCGTTTTAAGCGGGAGGGCCCCCGAGCAGTACTTC. This translates into CSVLSGRAPEQYF.

This clonotype was detected ten times or more. This chain links TRBV19 with TRBJ1-5, with D possibly being TRBD1 (5 bases). The CDR3 contains 16 residues. V dropped 7 bases and J dropped 6 bases, with 22 bases sitting between them. Germline V lookup: CDR1 LNHDA, CDR2 SQIVND (reference sequence). The CDR3 DNA sequence: TGTGCCAGTACCCGACGGGGGGACGGGCGAGGTCAGCCCCAGCATTTT. As protein: CASTRRGDGRGQPQHF.

In its sample, this clonotype was seen many times. The chain employs TRBV4-1 and TRBJ1-4, with 10 bases matching TRBD1. V lost 4 bases and J lost 0; bases outside the gene matches: 2. The CDR3 has 16 amino acids. Germline CDR1 reads MGHRA; CDR2 reads YSYEKL. The CDR3, as DNA: TGCGCCAGCAGCCTGACAGGGGGCCCAACTAATGAAAAACTGTTTTTT. Translation gives CASSLTGGPTNEKLFF.

This clonotype is medium-sized (0.01 to 0.1%). The chain uses TRBV11-3 and TRBJ2-1; 12 bases line up with TRBD2. V lost 5 bases to trimming and J lost 6 bases; unmatched junction nucleotides: 5. Germline V gives CDR1 SGHNT, CDR2 YENEEA. This CDR3 has 15 residues. CDR3 sequence reads: CASSPSGRAVNEQFF. CDR3 DNA: TGTGCCAGCAGCCCTAGCGGGAGGGCCGTCAATGAGCAGTTCTTC. The variable domain in full, with the rest retrieved from reference TRBV11-3 and TRBJ2-1, is EAGVVQSPRYKIIEKKQPVAFWCNPISGHNTLYWYLQNLGQGPELLIRYENEEAVDDSQLPKDRFSAERLKGVDSTLKIQPAELGDSAVYLCASSPSGRAVNEQFFGPGTRLTVL.

This clonotype occurred many times. V usage is TRBV28 and J usage is TRBJ1-4; weak D call: TRBD1 (5 bases). Looked up from germline, CDR1 is MDHEN and CDR2 is SYDVKM. The CDR3 is 16 amino acids. The V end lost 6 bases, the J end lost 0 bases, and 14 bases lay between the germline ends. The CDR3 protein is CASRLPGITTNEKLFF. The CDR3 DNA is TGTGCCAGCAGGTTACCAGGGATTACAACTAATGAAAAACTGTTTTTT.

This clonotype occurred many times. The chain carries TRBV12-3 or TRBV12-4 and TRBJ2-7; a weak D match, TRBD1 (5 bases). The CDR3 runs to 13 residues. V lost 0 bases and J 4 bases, leaving 7 bases between the germline ends. CDR3 protein: CASSLAKGYEQYF. The CDR3 region has the DNA TGTGCCAGCAGTTTAGCGAAGGGGTACGAGCAGTACTTC.

The sample holds many counts of this clonotype. The chain links TRBV28 to TRBJ1-6; perhaps TRBD1 as D (5 bases). Germline V CDR1 and CDR2: MDHEN, SYDVKM. V was clipped by 10 bases and J by 6 bases, with 13 bases between them. The CDR3 extends over 13 amino acids. The CDR3 coding sequence is TGTGCCACCTCCGGGACCGCTAATTCACCCCTCCACTTT. Amino acids: CATSGTANSPLHF.

The chain carries TRBV18 and TRBJ2-3; TRBD2 matches 8 bases. V lost 3 bases, J lost 2 bases, and 1 base stayed unmatched. CDR3 size: 14 residues. Germline assignment: CDR1 KGHSH and CDR2 LQKENI. The CDR3 region is CASSPSGTTDTQYF. CDR3 nucleotide sequence: TGTGCCAGCTCACCTAGCGGGACCACAGATACGCAGTATTTT.

This clonotype came up many times. The chain joins TRBV7-6 to TRBJ2-3, with a possible D match to TRBD2 (6 bases). Germline CDR1 reads SGHVS; CDR2 reads FNYEAQ. Trimming left V 5 bases short and J 1 base short, with 19 bases between. The CDR3 is made up of 17 amino acids. The CDR3 protein is CASSPRGRPSGTDTQYF. DNA for the CDR3: TGTGCCAGCAGCCCTAGGGGCCGGCCTAGCGGCACAGATACGCAGTATTTT.

In this sample, this clonotype turned up many times. V gene TRBV28 combines with J gene TRBJ2-1, with TRBD2 identical over 14 bases. This CDR3 contains 15 residues. Germline assignment: CDR1 MDHEN and CDR2 SYDVKM. With 5 bases clipped from V and 6 bases from J, the junction kept 3 bases outside the gene matches. The CDR3 sequence: CASSPGLAGANEQFF. CDR3 sequence (DNA): TGTGCCAGCAGTCCGGGACTAGCGGGAGCCAATGAGCAGTTCTTC.

This clonotype appeared many times. The rearrangement links TRBV7-2 to TRBJ1-5, with D perhaps TRBD1 (6 bases). CDR1 SGHTA and CDR2 FQGNSA come from the germline V gene. The CDR3 totals 16 residues. Trimming took off 1 base at V and 3 bases at J, with 13 bases between the two ends. The CDR3 is CASSLVAGAFNQPQHF. The CDR3 DNA sequence: TGTGCCAGCAGCTTAGTAGCAGGGGCGTTCAATCAGCCCCAGCATTTT.

This clonotype was detected ten times or more. The chain joins TRBV10-3 to TRBJ2-7, with 9 bases that match TRBD2. There are 15 residues in the CDR3. V was clipped by 0 bases and J by 5 bases; unmatched bases: 5. From germline, CDR1 is ENHRY and CDR2 SYGVKD. The CDR3 bases are TGTGCCATCAGTGAGTCGGGACTAGCATCAAACGAGCAGTACTTC. Encoded protein: CAISESGLASNEQYF.

The chain couples TRBV5-1 to TRBJ2-7; no reliable D call. Germline V gives CDR1 SGHRS, CDR2 YFSETQ. With 0 bases removed from V and 6 bases from J, the gap between germline ends came to 13 bases. CDR3 length: 14 residues. In DNA form, the CDR3 reads TGCGCCAGCAGCTTGGTAGGTAGGCTTGCCGAGCAGTACTTC. Translating it yields CASSLVGRLAEQYF.

This clonotype occurred many times. The chain has TRBV6-2 or TRBV6-3 and TRBJ1-2, with TRBD1 matching 7 bases. CDR3 length: 13 amino acids. Germline V gives CDR1 MNHEY, CDR2 SVGEGT. Unmatched junction bases numbered 6, after V lost 7 bases and J lost 4 bases. CDR3 bases: TGTGCCAGCACGGAACAGGGGCGCTATGGCTACACCTTC. Amino acids: CASTEQGRYGYTF.